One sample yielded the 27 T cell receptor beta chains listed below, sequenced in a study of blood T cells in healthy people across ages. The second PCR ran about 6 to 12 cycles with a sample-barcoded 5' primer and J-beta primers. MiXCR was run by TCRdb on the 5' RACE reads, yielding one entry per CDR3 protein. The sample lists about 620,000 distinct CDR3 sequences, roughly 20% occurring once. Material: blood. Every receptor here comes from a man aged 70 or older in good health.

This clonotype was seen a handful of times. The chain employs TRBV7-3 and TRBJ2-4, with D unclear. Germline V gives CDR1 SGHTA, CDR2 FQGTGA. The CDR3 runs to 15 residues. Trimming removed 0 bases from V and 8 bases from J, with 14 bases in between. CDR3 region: CASSLTTVGSDIQYF. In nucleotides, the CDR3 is TGTGCCAGCAGCTTAACGACGGTAGGGTCAGACATTCAGTACTTC.

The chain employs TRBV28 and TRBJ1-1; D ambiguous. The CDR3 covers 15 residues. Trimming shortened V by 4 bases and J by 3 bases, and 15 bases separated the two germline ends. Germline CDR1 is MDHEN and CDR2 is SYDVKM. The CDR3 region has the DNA TGTGCCAGCAGTTCACCGACCCCTCCCCACACTGAAGCTTTCTTT. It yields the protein CASSSPTPPHTEAFF.

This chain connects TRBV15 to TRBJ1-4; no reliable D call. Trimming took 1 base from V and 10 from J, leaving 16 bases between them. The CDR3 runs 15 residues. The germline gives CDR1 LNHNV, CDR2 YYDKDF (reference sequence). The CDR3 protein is CATSRATGYEGKLFF. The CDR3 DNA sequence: TGTGCCACCAGCAGAGCTACGGGTTATGAGGGAAAACTGTTTTTT.

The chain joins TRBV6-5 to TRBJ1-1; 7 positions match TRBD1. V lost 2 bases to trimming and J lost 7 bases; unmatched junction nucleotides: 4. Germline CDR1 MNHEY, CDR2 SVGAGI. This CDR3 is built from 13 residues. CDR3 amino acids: CASSYQGGSEAFF. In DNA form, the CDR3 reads TGTGCCAGCAGTTACCAGGGGGGCAGTGAAGCTTTCTTT.

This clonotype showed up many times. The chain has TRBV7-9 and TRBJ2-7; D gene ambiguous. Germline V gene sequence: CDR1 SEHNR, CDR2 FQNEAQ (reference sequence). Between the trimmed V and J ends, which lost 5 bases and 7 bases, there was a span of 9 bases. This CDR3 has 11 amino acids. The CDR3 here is CASSPGVEQYF. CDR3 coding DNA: TGTGCCAGCAGCCCAGGCGTTGAGCAGTACTTC.

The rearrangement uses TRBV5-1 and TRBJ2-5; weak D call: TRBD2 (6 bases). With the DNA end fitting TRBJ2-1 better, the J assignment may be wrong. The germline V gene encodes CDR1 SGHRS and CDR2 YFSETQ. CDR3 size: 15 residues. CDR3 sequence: CASTAETGSSHEQFF. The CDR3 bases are TGCGCCAGCACCGCCGAGACCGGGAGTTCCCATGAGCAGTTCTTC.

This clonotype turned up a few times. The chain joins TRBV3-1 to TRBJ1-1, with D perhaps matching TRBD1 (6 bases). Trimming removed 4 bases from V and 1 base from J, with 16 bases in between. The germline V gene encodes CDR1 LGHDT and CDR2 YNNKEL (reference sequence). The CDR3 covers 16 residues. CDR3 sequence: CASSPDSWGANTEAFF. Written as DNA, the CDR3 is TGTGCCAGCAGCCCGGACAGTTGGGGGGCGAACACTGAAGCTTTCTTT.

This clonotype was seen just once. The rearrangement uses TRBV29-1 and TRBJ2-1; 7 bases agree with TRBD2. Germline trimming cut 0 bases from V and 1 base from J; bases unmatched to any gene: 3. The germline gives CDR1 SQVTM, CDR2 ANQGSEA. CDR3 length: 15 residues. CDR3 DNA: TGCAGCGTTGAAGATAGCGGGTCTTCCTACAATGAGCAGTTCTTC. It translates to CSVEDSGSSYNEQFF.

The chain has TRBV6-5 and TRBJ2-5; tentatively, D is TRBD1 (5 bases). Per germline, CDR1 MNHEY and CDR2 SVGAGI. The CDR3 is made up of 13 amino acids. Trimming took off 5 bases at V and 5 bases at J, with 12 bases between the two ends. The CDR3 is CASSILQEETQYF. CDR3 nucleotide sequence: TGTGCCAGCAGTATCCTACAGGAGGAGACCCAGTACTTC.

CDR3 sequence: CATSRAGISADQETQYF. DNA of the CDR3: TGTGCCACCAGCAGAGCGGGAATTAGCGCCGACCAAGAGACCCAGTACTTC. The chain is built from TRBV15 and TRBJ2-5; the D gene is possibly TRBD2 (5 bases). The CDR3 consists of 17 residues. Looked up from germline, CDR1 is LNHNV and CDR2 is YYDKDF (reference sequence). Deletions cut 1 base from V and 0 bases from J, with 15 bases between.

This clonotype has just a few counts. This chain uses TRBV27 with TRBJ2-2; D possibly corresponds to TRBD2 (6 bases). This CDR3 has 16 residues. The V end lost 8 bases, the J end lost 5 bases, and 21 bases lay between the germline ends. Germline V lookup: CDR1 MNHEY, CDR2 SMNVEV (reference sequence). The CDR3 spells CASSKRRGQETGELFF. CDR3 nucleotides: TGTGCCAGCTCTAAGCGGAGGGGCCAAGAGACCGGGGAGCTGTTTTTT.

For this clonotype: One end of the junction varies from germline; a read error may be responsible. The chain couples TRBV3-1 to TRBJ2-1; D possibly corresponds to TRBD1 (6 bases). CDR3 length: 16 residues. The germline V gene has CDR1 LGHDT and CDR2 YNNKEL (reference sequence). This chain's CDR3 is CASSQGSGTSFNEQFF. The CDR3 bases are TGTGCCAGCAGCCAGGGTTCAGGGACATCCTTCAATGAGCAGTTCTTC.

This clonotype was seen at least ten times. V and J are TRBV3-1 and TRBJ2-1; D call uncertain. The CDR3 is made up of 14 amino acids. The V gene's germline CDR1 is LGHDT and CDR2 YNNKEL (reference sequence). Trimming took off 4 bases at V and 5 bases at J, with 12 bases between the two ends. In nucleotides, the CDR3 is TGTGCCAGCAGCCTTCTCCCTGGGAACAATGAGCAGTTCTTC. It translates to CASSLLPGNNEQFF.

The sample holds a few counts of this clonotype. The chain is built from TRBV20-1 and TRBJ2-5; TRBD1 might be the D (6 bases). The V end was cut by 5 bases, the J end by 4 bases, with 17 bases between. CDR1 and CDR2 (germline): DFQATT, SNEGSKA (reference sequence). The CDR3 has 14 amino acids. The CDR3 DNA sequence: TGCAGTGCTCAACGGGACAACGCGCGAGAGACCCAGTACTTC. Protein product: CSAQRDNARETQYF.

CDR3 in DNA: TGCAGCGTACCGGGACAGGGTGGTGAGACCCAGTACTTC. Encoded protein: CSVPGQGGETQYF. This chain joins TRBV29-1 and TRBJ2-5, with 9 bases fitting TRBD1. The CDR3 length is 13 residues. Germline-derived CDR1 and CDR2 are SQVTM and ANQGSEA. J lost 5 bases, V lost 6 bases, and 7 bases had no gene match.

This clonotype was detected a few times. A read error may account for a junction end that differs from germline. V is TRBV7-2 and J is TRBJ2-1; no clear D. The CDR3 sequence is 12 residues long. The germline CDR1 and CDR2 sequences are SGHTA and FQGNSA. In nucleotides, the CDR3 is TGTGCCAGCAGCAGAGCTAACTTTGAGCAGTCCTTC. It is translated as CASSRANFEQSF.

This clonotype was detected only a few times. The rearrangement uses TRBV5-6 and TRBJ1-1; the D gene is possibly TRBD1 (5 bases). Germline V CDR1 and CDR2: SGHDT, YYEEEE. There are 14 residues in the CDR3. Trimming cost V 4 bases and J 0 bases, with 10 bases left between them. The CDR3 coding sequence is TGTGCCAGCAGCATCAGGGCTGTGAACACTGAAGCTTTCTTT. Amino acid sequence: CASSIRAVNTEAFF.

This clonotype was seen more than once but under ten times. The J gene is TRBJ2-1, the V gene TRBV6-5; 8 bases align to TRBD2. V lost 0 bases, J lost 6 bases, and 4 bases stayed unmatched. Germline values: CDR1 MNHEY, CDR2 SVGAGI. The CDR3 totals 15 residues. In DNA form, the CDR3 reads TGTGCCAGCAGTTACTCGCGCGGGAGGATCAATGAGCAGTTCTTC. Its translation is CASSYSRGRINEQFF.

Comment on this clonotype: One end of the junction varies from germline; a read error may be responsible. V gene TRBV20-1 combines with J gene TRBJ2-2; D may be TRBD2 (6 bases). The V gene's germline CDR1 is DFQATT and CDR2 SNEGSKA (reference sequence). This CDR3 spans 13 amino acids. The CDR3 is CSASGTNTGGLFF. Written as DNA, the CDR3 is TGCAGTGCTAGCGGAACGAACACCGGGGGGCTGTTTTTT.

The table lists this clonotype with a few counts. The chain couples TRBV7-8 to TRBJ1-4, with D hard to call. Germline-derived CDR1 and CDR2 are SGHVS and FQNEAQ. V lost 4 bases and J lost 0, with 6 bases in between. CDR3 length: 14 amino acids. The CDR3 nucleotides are TGTGCCAGCAGCTCGGCCGCAACTAATGAAAAACTGTTTTTT. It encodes CASSSAATNEKLFF.

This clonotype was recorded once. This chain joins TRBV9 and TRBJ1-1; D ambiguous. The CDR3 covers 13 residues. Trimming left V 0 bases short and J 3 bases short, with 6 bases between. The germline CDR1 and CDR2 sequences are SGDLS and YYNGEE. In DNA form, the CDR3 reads TGTGCCAGCAGCGTAGCTGATCACACTGAAGCTTTCTTT. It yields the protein CASSVADHTEAFF.

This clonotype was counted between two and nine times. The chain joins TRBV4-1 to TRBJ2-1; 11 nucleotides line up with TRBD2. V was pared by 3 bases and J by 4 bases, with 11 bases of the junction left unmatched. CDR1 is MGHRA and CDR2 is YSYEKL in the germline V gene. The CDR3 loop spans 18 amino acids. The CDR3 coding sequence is TGCGCCAGCAGCCAGCCCAGAACCGGGACTAGCGGATACAATGAGCAGTTCTTC. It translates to CASSQPRTGTSGYNEQFF.

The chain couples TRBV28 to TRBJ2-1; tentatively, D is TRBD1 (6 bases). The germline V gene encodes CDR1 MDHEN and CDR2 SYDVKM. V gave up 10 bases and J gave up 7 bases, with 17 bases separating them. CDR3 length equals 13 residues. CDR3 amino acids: CATLLTGLNEQFF. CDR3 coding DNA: TGTGCCACCCTTTTAACAGGGCTAAATGAGCAGTTCTTC. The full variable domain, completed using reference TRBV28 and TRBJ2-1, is DVKVTQSSRYLVKRTGEKVFLECVQDMDHENMFWYRQDPGLGLRLIYFSYDVKMKEKGDIPEGYSVSREKKERFSLILESASTNQTSMYLCATLLTGLNEQFFGPGTRLTVL.

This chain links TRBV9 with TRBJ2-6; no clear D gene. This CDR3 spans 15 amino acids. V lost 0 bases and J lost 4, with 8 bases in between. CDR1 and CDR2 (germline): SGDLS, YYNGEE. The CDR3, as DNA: TGTGCCAGCAGCGTAGAATCCCCCGGGGCCAACGTCCTGACTTTC. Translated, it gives CASSVESPGANVLTF. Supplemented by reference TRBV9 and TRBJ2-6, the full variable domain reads DSGVTQTPKHLITATGQRVTLRCSPRSGDLSVYWYQQSLDQGLQFLIQYYNGEERAKGNILERFSAQQFPDLHSELNLSSLELGDSALYFCASSVESPGANVLTFGAGSRLTVL.

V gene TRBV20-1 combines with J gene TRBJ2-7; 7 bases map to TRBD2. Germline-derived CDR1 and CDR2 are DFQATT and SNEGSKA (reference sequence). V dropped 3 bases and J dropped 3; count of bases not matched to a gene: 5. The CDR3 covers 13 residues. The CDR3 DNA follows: TGCAGTGCTAGGGGTCTAGCGGACTACGAGCAGTACTTC. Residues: CSARGLADYEQYF.

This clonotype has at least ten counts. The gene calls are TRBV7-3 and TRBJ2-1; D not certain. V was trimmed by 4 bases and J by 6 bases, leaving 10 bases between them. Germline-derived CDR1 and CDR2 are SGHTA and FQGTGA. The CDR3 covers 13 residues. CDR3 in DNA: TGTGCCAGCAGCTACATTACCGGCAATGAGCAGTTCTTC. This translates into CASSYITGNEQFF.

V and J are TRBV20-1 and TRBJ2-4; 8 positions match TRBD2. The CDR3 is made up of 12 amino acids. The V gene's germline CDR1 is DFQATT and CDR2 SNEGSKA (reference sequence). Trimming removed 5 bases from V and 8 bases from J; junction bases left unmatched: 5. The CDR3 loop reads CSAPPGLDIQYF. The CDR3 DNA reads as TGCAGTGCTCCCCCGGGACTAGACATTCAGTACTTC.